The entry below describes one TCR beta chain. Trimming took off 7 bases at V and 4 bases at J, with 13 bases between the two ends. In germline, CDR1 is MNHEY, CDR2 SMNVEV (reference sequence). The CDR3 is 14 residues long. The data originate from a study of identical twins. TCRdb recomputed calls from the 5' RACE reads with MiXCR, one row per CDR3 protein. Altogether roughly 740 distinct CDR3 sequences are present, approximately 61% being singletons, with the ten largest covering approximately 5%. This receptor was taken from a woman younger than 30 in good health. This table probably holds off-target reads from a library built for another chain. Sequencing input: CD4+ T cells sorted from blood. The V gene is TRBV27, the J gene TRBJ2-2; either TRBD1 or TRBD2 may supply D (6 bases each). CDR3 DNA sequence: TGTGCCAGCAAGAAACAGGGAGGCACCGGGGAGCTGTTTTTT. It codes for CASKKQGGTGELFF.